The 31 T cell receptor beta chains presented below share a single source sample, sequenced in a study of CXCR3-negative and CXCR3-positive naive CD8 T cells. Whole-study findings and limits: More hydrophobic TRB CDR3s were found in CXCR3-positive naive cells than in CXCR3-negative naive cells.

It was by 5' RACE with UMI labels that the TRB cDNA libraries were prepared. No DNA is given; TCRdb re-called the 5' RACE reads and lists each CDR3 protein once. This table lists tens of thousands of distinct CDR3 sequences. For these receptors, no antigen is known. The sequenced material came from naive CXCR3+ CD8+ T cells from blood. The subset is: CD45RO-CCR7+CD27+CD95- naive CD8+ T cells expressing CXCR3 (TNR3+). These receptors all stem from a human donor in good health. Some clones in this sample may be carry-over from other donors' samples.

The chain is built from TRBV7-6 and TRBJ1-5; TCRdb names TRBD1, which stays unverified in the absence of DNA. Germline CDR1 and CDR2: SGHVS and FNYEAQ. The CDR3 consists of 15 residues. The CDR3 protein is CASSLGAGIYQPQHF.

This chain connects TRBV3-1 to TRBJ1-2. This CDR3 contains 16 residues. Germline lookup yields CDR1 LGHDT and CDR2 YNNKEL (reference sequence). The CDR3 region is CASSQVGTEANYGYTF.

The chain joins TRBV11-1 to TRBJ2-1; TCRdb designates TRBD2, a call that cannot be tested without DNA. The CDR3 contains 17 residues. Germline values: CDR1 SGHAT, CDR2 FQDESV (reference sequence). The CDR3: CASSFGFTSGSWDEQFF.

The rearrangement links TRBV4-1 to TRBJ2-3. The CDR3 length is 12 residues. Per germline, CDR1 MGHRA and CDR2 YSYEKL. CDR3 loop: CASSRGTDTQYF.

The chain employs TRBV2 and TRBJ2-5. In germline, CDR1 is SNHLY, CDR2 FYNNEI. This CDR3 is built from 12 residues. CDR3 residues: CASMRGAETQYF. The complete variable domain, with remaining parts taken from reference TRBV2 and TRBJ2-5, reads EPEVTQTPSHQVTQMGQEVILRCVPISNHLYFYWYRQILGQKVEFLVSFYNNEISEKSEIFDDQFSVERPDGSNFTLKIRSTKLEDSAMYFCASMRGAETQYFGPGTRLLVL.

CDR3 protein: CASSANLYWQYF. The chain joins TRBV28 to TRBJ2-7. The germline V gene has CDR1 MDHEN and CDR2 SYDVKM. The CDR3 runs to 12 residues.

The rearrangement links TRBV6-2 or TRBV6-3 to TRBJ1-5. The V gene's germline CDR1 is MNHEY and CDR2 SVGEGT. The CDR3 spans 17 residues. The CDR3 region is CASSYRGLSYSNQPQHF.

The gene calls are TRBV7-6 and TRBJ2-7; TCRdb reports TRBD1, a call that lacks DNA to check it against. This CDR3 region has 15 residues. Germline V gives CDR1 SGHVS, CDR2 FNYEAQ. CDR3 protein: CASSLKSRGQGEQYF.

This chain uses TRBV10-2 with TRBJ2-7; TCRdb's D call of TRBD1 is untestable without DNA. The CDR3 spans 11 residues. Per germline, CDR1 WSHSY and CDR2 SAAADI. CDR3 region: CASGGPYEQYF.

This chain's CDR3 is CASSYFEGGTNEKLFF. The rearrangement joins TRBV6-6 to TRBJ1-4; checking the TCRdb D call of TRBD1 is not possible without DNA. In germline, CDR1 is MNHNY, CDR2 SVGAGI (reference sequence). The CDR3 extends over 16 amino acids.

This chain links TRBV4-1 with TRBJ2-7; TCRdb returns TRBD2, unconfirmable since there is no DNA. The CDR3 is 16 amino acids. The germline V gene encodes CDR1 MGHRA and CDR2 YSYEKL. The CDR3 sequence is CASSQVAEWSSYEQYF.

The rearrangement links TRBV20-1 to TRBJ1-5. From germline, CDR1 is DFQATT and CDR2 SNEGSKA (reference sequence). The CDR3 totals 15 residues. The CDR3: CSARDRAGIGQPQHF.

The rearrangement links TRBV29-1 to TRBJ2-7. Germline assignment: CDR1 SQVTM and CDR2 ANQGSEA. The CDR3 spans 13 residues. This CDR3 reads CSVEDGVDYEQYF.

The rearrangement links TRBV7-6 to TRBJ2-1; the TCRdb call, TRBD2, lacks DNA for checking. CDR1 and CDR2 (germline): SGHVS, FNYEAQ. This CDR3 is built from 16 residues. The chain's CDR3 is CASSVTSGSSYNEQFF.

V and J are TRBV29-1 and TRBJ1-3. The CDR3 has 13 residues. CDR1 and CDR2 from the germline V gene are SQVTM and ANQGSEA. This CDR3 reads CSVEEGHGNTIYF.

CDR3 amino acids: CSVFVGTGDASGNTIYF. This chain uses TRBV29-1 with TRBJ1-3; lacking DNA, the TRBD1 call made by TCRdb goes unchecked. The germline V gene encodes CDR1 SQVTM and CDR2 ANQGSEA. The CDR3 spans 17 residues. The full variable domain, its missing parts supplied by reference TRBV29-1 and TRBJ1-3, is SAVISQKPSRDICQRGTSLTIQCQVDSQVTMMFWYRQQPGQSLTLIATANQGSEATYESGFVIDKFPISRPNLTFSTLTVSNMSPEDSSIYLCSVFVGTGDASGNTIYFGEGSWLTVV.

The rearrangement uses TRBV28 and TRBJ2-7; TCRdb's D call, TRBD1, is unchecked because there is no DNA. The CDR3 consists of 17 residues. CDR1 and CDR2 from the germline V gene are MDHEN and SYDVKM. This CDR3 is CASSYEWDRPSSYEQYF.

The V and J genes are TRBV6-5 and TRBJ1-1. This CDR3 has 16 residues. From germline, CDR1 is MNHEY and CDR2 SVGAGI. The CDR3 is CASSYSSGTMNTEAFF.

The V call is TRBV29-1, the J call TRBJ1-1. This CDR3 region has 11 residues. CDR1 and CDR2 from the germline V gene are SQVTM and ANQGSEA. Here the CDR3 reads CSVTAVTEAFF.

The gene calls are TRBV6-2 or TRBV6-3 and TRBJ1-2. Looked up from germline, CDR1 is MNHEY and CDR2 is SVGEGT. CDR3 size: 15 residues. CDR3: CASIGEYGANYGYTF.

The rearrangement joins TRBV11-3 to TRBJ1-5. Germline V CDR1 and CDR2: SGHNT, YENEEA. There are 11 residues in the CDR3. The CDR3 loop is CASAKNQPQHF.

The CDR3 spells CASSQDGTGIQETQYF. This chain connects TRBV4-3 to TRBJ2-5; TCRdb's D gene call, TRBD1, goes unchecked for lack of DNA. Germline V gene lookup returns CDR1 LGHNA and CDR2 YSLEER. The CDR3 loop spans 16 amino acids.

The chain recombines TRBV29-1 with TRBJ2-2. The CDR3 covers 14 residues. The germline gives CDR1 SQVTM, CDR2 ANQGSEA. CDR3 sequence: CSVIYLWGTGELFF.

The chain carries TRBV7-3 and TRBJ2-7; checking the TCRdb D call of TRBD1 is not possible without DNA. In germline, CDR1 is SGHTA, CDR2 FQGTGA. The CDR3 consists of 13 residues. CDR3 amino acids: CASSASGTGEQYF.

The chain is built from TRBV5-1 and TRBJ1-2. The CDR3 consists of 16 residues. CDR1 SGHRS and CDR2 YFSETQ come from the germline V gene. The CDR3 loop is CASSLATVTPLYGYTF.

The CDR3 sequence is CASSSPDRAEADTQYF. J is TRBJ2-3 and V is TRBV7-8; TCRdb designates TRBD1, a call that cannot be tested without DNA. The CDR3 extends over 16 amino acids. Germline values: CDR1 SGHVS, CDR2 FQNEAQ.

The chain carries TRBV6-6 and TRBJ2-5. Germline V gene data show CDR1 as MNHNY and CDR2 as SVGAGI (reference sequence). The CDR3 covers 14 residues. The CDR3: CASSRRGSQETQYF.

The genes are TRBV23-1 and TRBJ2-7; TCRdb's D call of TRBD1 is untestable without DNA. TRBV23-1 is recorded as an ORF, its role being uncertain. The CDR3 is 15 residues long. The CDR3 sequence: CASSQGTGSFYEQYF.

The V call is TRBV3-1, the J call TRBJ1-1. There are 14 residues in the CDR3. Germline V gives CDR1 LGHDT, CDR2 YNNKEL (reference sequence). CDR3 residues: CASSQSARQKEAFF.

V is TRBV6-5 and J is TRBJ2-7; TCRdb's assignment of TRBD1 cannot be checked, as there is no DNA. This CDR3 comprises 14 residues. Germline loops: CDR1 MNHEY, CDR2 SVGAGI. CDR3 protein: CASSYSLGGYEQYF.

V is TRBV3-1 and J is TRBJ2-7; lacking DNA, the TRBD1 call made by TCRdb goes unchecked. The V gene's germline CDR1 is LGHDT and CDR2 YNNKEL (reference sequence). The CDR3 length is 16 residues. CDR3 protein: CASSQVGGEGVHEQYF.